One T cell receptor (beta chain) is described in this entry. The cDNA was produced through 5'RACE with 10-nucleotide random UMIs. The output of every sequencing run exceeded 190 million TCR-beta sequences, derived from 15-18 subjects. Each CDR3 protein is one row after TCRdb ran MiXCR on the 5' RACE reads. The sample includes about 77,000 distinct CDR3 sequences, about 9.4% of them seen just once. These data come from a study of neurological immune-mediated disorders. A total of 2 million PBMCs stored at -80 degrees C provided the unsorted libraries. The junction had 3 bases not matched to a gene; V was cut back by 4 bases and J by 4 bases. CDR3 length equals 16 residues. CDR1 SGDLS and CDR2 YYNGEE come from the germline V gene.

Input material: PBMCs. The chain is built from TRBV9 and TRBJ2-1; 15 nucleotides agree with TRBD2. The receptor's source is a man aged 45-65 years in good health. The CDR3 DNA reads TGTGCCAGCAGCCCAGGGACTAGCGGGAGGTACAATGAGCAGTTCTTC. Protein sequence: CASSPGTSGRYNEQFF.